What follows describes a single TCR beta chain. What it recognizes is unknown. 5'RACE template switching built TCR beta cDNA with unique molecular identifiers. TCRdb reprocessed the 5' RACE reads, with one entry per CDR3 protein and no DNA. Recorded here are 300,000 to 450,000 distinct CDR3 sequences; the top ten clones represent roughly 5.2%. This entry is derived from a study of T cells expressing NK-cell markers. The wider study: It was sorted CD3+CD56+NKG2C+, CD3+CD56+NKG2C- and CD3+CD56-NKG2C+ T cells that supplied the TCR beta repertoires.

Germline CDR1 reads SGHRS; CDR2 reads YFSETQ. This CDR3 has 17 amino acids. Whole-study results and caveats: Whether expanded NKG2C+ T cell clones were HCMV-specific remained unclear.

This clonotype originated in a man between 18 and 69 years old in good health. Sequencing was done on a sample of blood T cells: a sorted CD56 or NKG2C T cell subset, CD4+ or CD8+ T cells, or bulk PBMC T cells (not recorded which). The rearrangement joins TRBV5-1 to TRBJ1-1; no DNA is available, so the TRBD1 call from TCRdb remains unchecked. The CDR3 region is CASSVGGVGFQGTEAFF.